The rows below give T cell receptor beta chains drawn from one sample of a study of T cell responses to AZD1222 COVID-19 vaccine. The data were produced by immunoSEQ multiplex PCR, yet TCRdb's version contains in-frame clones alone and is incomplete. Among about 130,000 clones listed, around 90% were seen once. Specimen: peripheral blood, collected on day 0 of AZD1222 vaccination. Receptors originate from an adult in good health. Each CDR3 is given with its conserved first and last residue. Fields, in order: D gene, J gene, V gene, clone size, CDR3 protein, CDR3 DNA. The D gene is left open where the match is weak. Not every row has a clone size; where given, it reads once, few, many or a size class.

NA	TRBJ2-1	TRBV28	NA	CASRETGPSYNEQFF	TGTGCCAGCAGAGAAACAGGGCCCTCCTACAATGAGCAGTTCTTC
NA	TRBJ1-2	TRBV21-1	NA	CARASGGLQWYGYTF	TGTGCCAGGGCGTCGGGGGGGTTGCAGTGGTATGGCTACACCTTC
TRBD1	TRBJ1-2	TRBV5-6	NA	CASSYRLEGAYGRTF	TGTGCCAGCAGCTATAGATTAGAGGGGGCCTATGGTAGGACCTTC
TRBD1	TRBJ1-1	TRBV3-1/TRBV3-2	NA	CASSQTHLTGQGRTEAFF	TGTGCCAGCAGCCAAACCCATTTGACGGGACAGGGAAGGACTGAAGCTTTCTTT
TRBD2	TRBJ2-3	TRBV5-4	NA	CASSTPAGASDTQYF	TGTGCCAGCAGCACCCCAGCGGGAGCATCAGATACGCAGTATTTT
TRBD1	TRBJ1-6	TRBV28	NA	CASSLRDRDNSPLHF	TGTGCCAGCAGTTTGCGGGACAGAGATAATTCACCCCTCCACTTT
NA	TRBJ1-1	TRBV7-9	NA	CASSSPGRDTEAFF	TGTGCCAGCAGCTCTCCAGGACGAGACACTGAAGCTTTCTTT
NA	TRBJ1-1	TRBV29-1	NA	CSHDMGRTMNTEAFF	TGCAGCCACGACATGGGGAGGACTATGAACACTGAAGCTTTCTTT
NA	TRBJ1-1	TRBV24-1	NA	CATSDLESPAEAFF	TGTGCCACCAGTGATTTAGAGTCTCCAGCTGAAGCTTTCTTT
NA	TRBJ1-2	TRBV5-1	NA	CASSSGRYGYTF	TGCGCCAGCAGCTCAGGGAGATATGGCTACACCTTC
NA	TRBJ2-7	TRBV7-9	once	CASSAQKGPRPYEQYF	TGTGCCAGCAGCGCGCAGAAGGGGCCGCGACCGTACGAGCAGTACTTC
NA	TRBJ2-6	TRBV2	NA	CASRVARGSTGANVLTF	TGTGCCAGTCGAGTGGCAAGGGGAAGTACTGGGGCCAACGTCCTGACTTTC
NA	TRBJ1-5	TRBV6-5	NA	CASSYVDPGGGQPQHF	TGTGCCAGCAGTTACGTAGACCCGGGAGGAGGTCAGCCCCAGCATTTT
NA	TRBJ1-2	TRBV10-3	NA	CASRDRGVTISGYTF	TGTGCCAGCCGGGACCGCGGGGTCACTATATCAGGCTACACCTTC
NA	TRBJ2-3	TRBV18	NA	CASSPMGDQRLITQYF	TGTGCCAGCTCTCCCATGGGGGACCAACGCCTGATTACGCAGTATTTT
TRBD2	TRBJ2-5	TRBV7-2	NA	CASSLALAGPQETQYF	TGTGCCAGCAGCTTAGCGCTAGCGGGACCTCAAGAGACCCAGTACTTC
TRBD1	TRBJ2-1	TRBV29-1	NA	CSVDGTGVNNEQFF	TGCAGCGTTGACGGCACAGGGGTCAACAATGAGCAGTTCTTC
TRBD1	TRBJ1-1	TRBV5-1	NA	CASSLDVDRPNTEAFF	TGCGCCAGCAGCTTGGATGTGGACAGGCCGAACACTGAAGCTTTCTTT
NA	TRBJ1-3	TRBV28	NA	CATHETNPGNTIYF	TGTGCCACCCACGAGACAAACCCTGGAAACACCATATATTTT
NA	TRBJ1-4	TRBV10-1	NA	CASSESPQVEKLFF	TGCGCCAGCAGTGAGTCGCCACAGGTGGAAAAACTGTTTTTT
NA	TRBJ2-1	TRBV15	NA	CATSRAAQSKYNEQFF	TGTGCCACCAGCAGAGCGGCCCAGAGCAAATACAATGAGCAGTTCTTC
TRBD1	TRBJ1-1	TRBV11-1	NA	CASSLASGDSSTEAFF	TGTGCCAGCAGCTTAGCCTCGGGGGACAGTTCGACTGAAGCTTTCTTT
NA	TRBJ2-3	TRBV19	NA	CASRDGLSSTDTQYF	TGTGCCAGTAGGGACGGCTTATCTTCCACAGATACGCAGTATTTT
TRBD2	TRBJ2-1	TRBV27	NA	CASSSISGSSYNEQFF	TGTGCCAGCAGTTCCATTAGCGGGAGCTCCTACAATGAGCAGTTCTTC
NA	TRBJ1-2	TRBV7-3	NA	CASSLMGAHYGYTF	TGTGCCAGCAGCTTAATGGGTGCCCACTATGGCTACACCTTC
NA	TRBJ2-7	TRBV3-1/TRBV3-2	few	CASSQELSSSYEQYF	TGTGCCAGCAGCCAAGAGCTGAGCTCCTCCTACGAGCAGTACTTC
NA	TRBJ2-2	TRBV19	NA	CASSYWDQVATGELFF	TGTGCCAGTAGTTACTGGGACCAGGTCGCCACCGGGGAGCTGTTTTTT
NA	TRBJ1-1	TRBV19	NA	CASSWGGGAFF	TGTGCCAGTAGTTGGGGAGGGGGAGCTTTCTTT
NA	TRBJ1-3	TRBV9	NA	CASSVTGSWSFSGNTIYF	TGTGCCAGCAGCGTAACAGGATCGTGGTCTTTCTCTGGAAACACCATATATTTT
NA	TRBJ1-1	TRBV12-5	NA	CASGLVGTFEAFF	TGTGCTAGTGGTTTGGTGGGGACTTTTGAAGCTTTCTTT
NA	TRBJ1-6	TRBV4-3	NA	CASSPVATGINNSPLHF	TGCGCCAGCAGCCCGGTAGCAACTGGGATAAATAATTCACCCCTCCACTTT
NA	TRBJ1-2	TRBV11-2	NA	CASSLGAGNYGYTF	TGTGCCAGCAGCTTAGGGGCAGGGAATTATGGCTACACCTTC
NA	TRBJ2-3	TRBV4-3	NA	CASSQERMADTQYF	TGCGCCAGCAGCCAAGAGAGGATGGCAGATACGCAGTATTTT
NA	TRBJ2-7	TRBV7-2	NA	CASSSRSGAHFFYEQYF	TGTGCCAGCAGCTCGCGATCAGGGGCCCACTTCTTCTACGAGCAGTACTTC
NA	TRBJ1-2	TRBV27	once	CASKAPGRTTNYGYTF	TGTGCCAGCAAAGCTCCGGGTCGGACAACTAACTATGGCTACACCTTC
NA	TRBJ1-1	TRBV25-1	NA	CASSRSVGSDTEAFF	TGTGCCAGCAGCCGAAGCGTGGGTAGTGACACTGAAGCTTTCTTT
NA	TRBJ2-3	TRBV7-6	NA	CASSLGLGGGQDTQYF	TGTGCCAGCAGCTTGGGACTGGGAGGAGGTCAAGATACGCAGTATTTT
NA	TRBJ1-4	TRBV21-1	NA	CASSRSATNEKLFF	TGTGCCAGCAGCCGTTCCGCAACTAATGAAAAACTGTTTTTT
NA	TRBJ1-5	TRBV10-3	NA	CAISDKSTGWGPQHF	TGTGCCATCAGTGATAAATCTACAGGGTGGGGGCCCCAGCATTTT
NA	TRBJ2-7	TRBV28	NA	CASSSSTTPGTRSWEQYF	TGTGCCAGCAGTTCCTCCACCACCCCCGGGACAAGGTCGTGGGAGCAGTACTTC
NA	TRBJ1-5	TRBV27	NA	CASSSLGSGQTFNQPQHF	TGTGCCAGCAGTTCCCTAGGGTCGGGACAAACTTTCAATCAGCCCCAGCATTTT
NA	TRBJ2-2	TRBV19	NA	CASSLGVGRLANTGELFF	TGTGCCAGTAGTCTGGGAGTGGGCAGACTGGCGAACACCGGGGAGCTGTTTTTT
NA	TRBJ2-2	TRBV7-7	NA	CASSRNTLGSGELFF	TGTGCCAGCAGTCGAAATACTCTAGGTTCCGGGGAGCTGTTTTTT
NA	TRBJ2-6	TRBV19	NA	CASSIDGLSGANVLTF	TGTGCCAGTAGTATTGACGGTTTATCCGGGGCCAACGTCCTGACTTTC
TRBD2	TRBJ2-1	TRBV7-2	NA	CASSFKRGGNEQFF	TGTGCCAGCAGCTTCAAGCGGGGGGGCAATGAGCAGTTCTTC